This T cell receptor (beta chain) came from a study of blood T cell repertoires in COVID-19. As for the study in general: Acute-phase and convalescent COVID-19 samples originated in the United States, Italy and Spain. T cells, B-cell-depleted T cells, or PBMCs supplied cDNA or gDNA.

Original processing notes: The authors estimated nucleated cell counts from reference gene primer amplification. Generated by immunoSEQ multiplex PCR, the TCRdb table keeps only in-frame clones and is missing some. V and J calls and clone size are those listed in that table; D and trimming were worked out from the DNA. Found here are approximately 110,000 clones, nearly 85% of them singletons; the top ten hold approximately 7%. This CDR3 contains 15 residues. Trimming took 4 bases from V and 6 from J; bases not matched to a gene: 9. Looked up from germline, CDR1 is SGHTA and CDR2 is FQGTGA. What was sequenced was peripheral blood. This receptor was taken from a woman aged 45-65 years with acute or convalescent COVID-19. V and J are TRBV7-3 and TRBJ2-3; 8 bases are shared with TRBD1. The CDR3 is CASSSTHRGDDTQYF. The CDR3 DNA reads TGTGCCAGCAGCTCGACTCACAGGGGGGACGATACGCAGTATTTT.